The clone carrying this TCR beta chain was picked up a small number of times. What it binds is not known. This entry comes from a study of cytomegalovirus exposure and HLA in healthy donors. General study results and limits: Only CMV serostatus was available as immune exposure information. Analyzed later, most CMV-associated TCR beta chains appeared HLA-restricted. It was reported that the classifier diagnosed cytomegalovirus status with high specificity and sensitivity in both the original and validation cohorts. Cytomegalovirus association was listed for approximately 150 TCR beta chains.

This CDR3 comprises 14 residues. The V and J ends lost 0 bases and 3 bases respectively, with 6 bases between them. The germline gives CDR1 SGHRS, CDR2 YFSETQ. The PCR had 60 Vbeta and 13 Jbeta primers. Data came from immunoSEQ multiplex PCR; TCRdb stores just in-frame clones and leaves some out. The sample has some 190,000 clones; around a tenth are singletons. V gene TRBV5-1 combines with J gene TRBJ1-4; tentatively, D is TRBD1 (5 bases). This clonotype was obtained from a woman aged 25 to 39 in good health and CMV-seropositive. Sequenced input: PBMCs. CDR3 bases: TGCGCCAGCAGCTTGGGACAGCCTAATGAAAAACTGTTTTTT. Translating it yields CASSLGQPNEKLFF.